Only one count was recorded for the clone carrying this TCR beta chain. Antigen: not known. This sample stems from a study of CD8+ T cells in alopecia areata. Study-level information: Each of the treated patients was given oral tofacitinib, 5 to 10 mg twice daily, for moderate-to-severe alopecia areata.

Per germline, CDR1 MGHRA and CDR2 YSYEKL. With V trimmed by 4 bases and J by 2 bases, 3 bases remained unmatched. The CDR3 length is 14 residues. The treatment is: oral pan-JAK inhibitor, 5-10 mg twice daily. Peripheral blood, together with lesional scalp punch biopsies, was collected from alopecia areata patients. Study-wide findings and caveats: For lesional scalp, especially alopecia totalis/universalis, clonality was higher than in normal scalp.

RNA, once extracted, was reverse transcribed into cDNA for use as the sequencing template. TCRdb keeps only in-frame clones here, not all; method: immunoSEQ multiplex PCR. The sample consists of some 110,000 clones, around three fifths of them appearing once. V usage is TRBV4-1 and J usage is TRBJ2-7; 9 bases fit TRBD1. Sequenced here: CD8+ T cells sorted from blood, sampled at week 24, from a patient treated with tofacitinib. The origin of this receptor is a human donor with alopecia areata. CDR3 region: CASSPGQGTYEQYF. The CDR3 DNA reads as TGCGCCAGCAGCCCCGGACAGGGGACCTACGAGCAGTACTTC.